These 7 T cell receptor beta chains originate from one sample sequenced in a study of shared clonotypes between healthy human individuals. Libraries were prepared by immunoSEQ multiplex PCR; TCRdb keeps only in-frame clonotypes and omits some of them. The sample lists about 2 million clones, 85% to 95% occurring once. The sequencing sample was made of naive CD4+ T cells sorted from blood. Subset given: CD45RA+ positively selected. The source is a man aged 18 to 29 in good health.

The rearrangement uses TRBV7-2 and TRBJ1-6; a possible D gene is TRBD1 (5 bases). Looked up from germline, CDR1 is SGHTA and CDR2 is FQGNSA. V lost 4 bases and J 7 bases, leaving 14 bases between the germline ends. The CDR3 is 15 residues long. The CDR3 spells CASSYPAAGNSPLHF. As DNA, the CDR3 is TGTGCCAGCAGCTACCCCGCGGCAGGGAATTCACCCCTCCACTTT.

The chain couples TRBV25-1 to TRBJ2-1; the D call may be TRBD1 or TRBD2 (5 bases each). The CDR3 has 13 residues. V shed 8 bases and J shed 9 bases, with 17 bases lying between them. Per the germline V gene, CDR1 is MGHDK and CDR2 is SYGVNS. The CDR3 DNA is TGTGCCAGCGGGGGACCAGGGTCGACTGAGCAGTTCTTC. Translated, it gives CASGGPGSTEQFF.

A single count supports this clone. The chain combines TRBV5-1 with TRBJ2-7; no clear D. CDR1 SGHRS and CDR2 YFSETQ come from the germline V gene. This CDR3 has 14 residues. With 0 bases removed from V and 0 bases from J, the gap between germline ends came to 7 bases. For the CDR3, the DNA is TGCGCCAGCAGCTTGGATACAGTCTCCTACGAGCAGTACTTC. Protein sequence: CASSLDTVSYEQYF.

The CDR3, as DNA: TGTGCCAGTAGTATAGGGTCTAGCGGGACATCCGATACGCAGTATTTT. Its protein is CASSIGSSGTSDTQYF. The gene calls are TRBV19 and TRBJ2-3, with TRBD2 matching 9 bases. The CDR3 length is 16 residues. With 1 base clipped from V and 6 bases from J, the junction kept 8 bases outside the gene matches. Looked up from germline, CDR1 is LNHDA and CDR2 is SQIVND (reference sequence).

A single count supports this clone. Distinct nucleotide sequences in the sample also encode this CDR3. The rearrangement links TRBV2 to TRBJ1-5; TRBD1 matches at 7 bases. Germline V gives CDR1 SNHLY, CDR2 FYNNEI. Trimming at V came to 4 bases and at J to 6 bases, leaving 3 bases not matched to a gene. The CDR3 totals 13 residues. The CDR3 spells CASSGQGGQPQHF. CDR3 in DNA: TGTGCCAGCAGTGGACAGGGAGGTCAGCCCCAGCATTTT.

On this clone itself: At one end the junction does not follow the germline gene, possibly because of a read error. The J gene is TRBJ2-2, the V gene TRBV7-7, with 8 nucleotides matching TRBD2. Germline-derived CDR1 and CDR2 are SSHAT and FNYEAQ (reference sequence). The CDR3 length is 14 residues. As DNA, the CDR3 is TGTGCTAGCAGCTTTATAGCGGGATCTGGGGAGCTGTTTTTT. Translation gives CASSFIAGSGELFF.

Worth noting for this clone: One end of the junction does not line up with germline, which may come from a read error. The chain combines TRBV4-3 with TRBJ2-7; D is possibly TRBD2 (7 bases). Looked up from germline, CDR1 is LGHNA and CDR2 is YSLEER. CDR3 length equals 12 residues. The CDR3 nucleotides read TGCGCCAGCCCCCCGCGCGCGGGGGCTAGAGATTTC. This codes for CASPPRAGARDF.